The T cell receptor beta chain described here comes from a study of cytomegalovirus exposure and HLA in healthy donors. At the level of the study: Of all 400 or so donors who were genotyped, roughly 81% belonged to the Caucasian-associated ancestry cluster.

V dropped 1 base and J dropped 4 bases, with 5 bases sitting between them. CDR1 MNHNS and CDR2 SASEGT come from the germline V gene. This CDR3 comprises 13 residues. This clone has just one count. Its antigen is unidentified. Primers for the PCR totalled 60 Vbeta and 13 Jbeta. Data came from immunoSEQ multiplex PCR; TCRdb stores just in-frame clones and leaves some out. Counted here are tens of thousands of clones, around 71% occurring once; the ten biggest clones make up almost 8.5%. Study findings and constraints: Some highly shared sequence variants likely arose as a pipeline artifact. Rare TCR sequences dominated, though some public TCRs recurred in many donors. As a later analysis revealed, most CMV-associated TCR beta chains appeared HLA-restricted.

The chain has TRBV6-1 and TRBJ1-5; D uncertain. The sequence derives from a man in his sixties in good health and CMV-seronegative. Sequenced sample: PBMCs. This CDR3 is CASSEERNQPQHF. CDR3 sequence (DNA): TGTGCCAGCAGTGAAGAGAGAAATCAGCCCCAGCATTTT.